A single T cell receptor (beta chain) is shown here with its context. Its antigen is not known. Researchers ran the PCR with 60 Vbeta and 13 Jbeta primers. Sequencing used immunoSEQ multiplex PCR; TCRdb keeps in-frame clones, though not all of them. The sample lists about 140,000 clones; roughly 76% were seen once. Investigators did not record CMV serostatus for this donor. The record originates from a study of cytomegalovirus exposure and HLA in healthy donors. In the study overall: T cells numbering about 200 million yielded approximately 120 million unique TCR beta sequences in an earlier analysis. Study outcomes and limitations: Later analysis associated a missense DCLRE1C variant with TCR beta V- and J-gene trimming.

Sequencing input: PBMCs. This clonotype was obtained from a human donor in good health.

This CDR3 reads CASSTGTSGFNEQFF. In nucleotides, the CDR3 is TGTGCCAGCAGCACCGGGACTAGCGGTTTCAATGAGCAGTTCTTC. J is TRBJ2-1 and V is TRBV5-4; TRBD2 agrees at 11 bases. CDR1 SGHNT and CDR2 YYREEE come from the germline V gene (reference sequence). The CDR3 spans 15 residues. The trim removed 4 bases at V and 6 bases at J, leaving 6 bases unmatched. The entire variable domain, with the rest obtained from reference TRBV5-4 and TRBJ2-1, is as follows: ETGVTQSPTHLIKTRGQQVTLRCSSQSGHNTVSWYQQALGQGPQFIFQYYREEENGRGNFPPRFSGLQFPNYSSELNVNALELDDSALYLCASSTGTSGFNEQFFGPGTRLTVL.